The 10 T cell receptor beta chains given below trace back to one sample, sequenced in a study of T cells in women clearing cervical HPV infection. TCRdb's table, derived via immunoSEQ multiplex PCR, lists solely in-frame clones and lacks some. The specimen's table records roughly 30,000 clones. The source material was blood buffy coat. These receptors were taken from a woman between 18 and 70 years old with a cervical HPV16 infection that either progressed to CIN3+ or cleared (not recorded which).

To note about this clone: The read comes to an end 3 residues before the CDR3 does, leaving the germline J gene to fill in the end. The genes are TRBV28 and TRBJ2-7; D gene unclear. CDR1 MDHEN and CDR2 SYDVKM come from the germline V gene. Trimming left V 4 bases short and J 2 bases short, with 15 bases between. This CDR3 spans 15 amino acids. The CDR3 sequence is CASSYGQKATYEQYF. The CDR3 bases that were read are TGTGCCAGCAGTTATGGGCAGAAAGCCACCTACGAG. The variable domain in full, completed from reference TRBV28 and TRBJ2-7, reads DVKVTQSSRYLVKRTGEKVFLECVQDMDHENMFWYRQDPGLGLRLIYFSYDVKMKEKGDIPEGYSVSREKKERFSLILESASTNQTSMYLCASSYGQKATYEQYFGPGTRLTVT.

Turning to this clone: The read comes to an end 3 residues before the CDR3 does, leaving the germline J gene to fill in the end. V gene TRBV7-3 combines with J gene TRBJ2-1; TRBD2 is a possible D gene (6 bases). In germline, CDR1 is SGHTA, CDR2 FQGTGA. V shed 4 bases and J shed 6 bases, with 13 bases lying between them. This CDR3 contains 14 residues. The CDR3 reads CASSSGLPPNEQFF. CDR3 DNA, as far as it was read: TGTGCCAGCAGCTCGGGACTCCCCCCCAATGAG.

Of note for this clone: The read stops 3 residues short of the end of the CDR3; the missing end is completed from the germline J gene. V gene TRBV7-8 combines with J gene TRBJ2-7; 8 bases align to TRBD2. The V gene end was trimmed by 3 bases and the J gene end by 0 bases; junction bases not matched to a gene: 7. This CDR3 is built from 16 residues. From germline, CDR1 is SGHVS and CDR2 FQNEAQ. Incomplete CDR3 DNA: TGTGCCAGCAGCTTTCCTATAGCGGGAAGCTCCTACGAG. Its protein is CASSFPIAGSSYE. The CDR3 in full is CASSFPIAGSSYEQYF.

Concerning this clone itself: Read sequence stops 3 residues before the CDR3 end, and the germline J gene provides the missing end. The V call is TRBV20-1, the J call TRBJ1-2; TRBD1 aligns across 8 bases. This CDR3 has 16 residues. The ends lost 1 base at V and 0 bases at J; junction bases unmatched: 7. The germline CDR1 and CDR2 sequences are DFQATT and SNEGSKA (reference sequence). Incomplete CDR3 DNA: TGCAGTGCTAGAGCTGGACAGGGAGGGACTAACTATGGC. It specifies CSARAGQGGTNYG. The full CDR3 protein is CSARAGQGGTNYGYTF.

Concerning this clone: The read terminates 3 residues before the CDR3 end, so the remaining end is supplied by the germline J gene. The chain links TRBV5-1 to TRBJ2-5; D gene uncertain. The germline gives CDR1 SGHRS, CDR2 YFSETQ. V lost 3 bases and J lost 1, with 10 bases in between. CDR3 length: 14 amino acids. Here the CDR3 reads CASSSTTFQETQYF. The covered CDR3 bases are TGCGCCAGCAGCTCAACTACCTTCCAAGAGACC.

Turning to this clone: The CDR3 is cut off 3 residues early in the read; its end comes from the germline J gene. The rearrangement links TRBV29-1 to TRBJ2-7; 7 bases align to TRBD1. The CDR3 loop spans 14 amino acids. V lost 5 bases, J lost 1 base, and 8 bases stayed unmatched. In germline, CDR1 is SQVTM, CDR2 ANQGSEA. The sequenced CDR3 bases are TGCAGCGTTTCCCGGGACAGACCGTCCTACGAG. This codes for CSVSRDRPSYE. The full CDR3 is CSVSRDRPSYEQYF.

Turning to this clone: The sequence runs out 3 residues before the end of the CDR3; the remainder is reconstructed from the germline J gene. The chain joins TRBV6-2 or TRBV6-3 to TRBJ2-3; a weak D match, TRBD2 (6 bases). Germline V gives CDR1 MNHEY, CDR2 SVGEGT. The CDR3 runs 14 residues. Trimming pared 5 bases from V and 4 bases from J, leaving 13 bases between. Partial CDR3 DNA: TGTGCCAGCAGTACCGGGGGAGAGGCAGATACG. This gives the protein CASSTGGEADT. The full CDR3 protein reads CASSTGGEADTQYF.

Turning to this clone: The DNA ends 3 residues before the CDR3 does, and the rest of the CDR3 is filled in from the germline J gene. This chain links TRBV20-1 with TRBJ1-2, with TRBD1 matching 10 bases. Trimming cost V 5 bases and J 6 bases; bases outside gene matches: 6. The CDR3 is made up of 13 amino acids. CDR1 and CDR2 from the germline V gene are DFQATT and SNEGSKA (reference sequence). The chain's CDR3 is CSAPTGTGDGYTF. Partial CDR3 DNA: TGCAGTGCTCCCACCGGGACAGGGGATGGC.

Comment on this clone: The CDR3 end falls 3 residues outside the read, so it is completed with the germline J gene. The V and J genes are TRBV28 and TRBJ2-1; the match to TRBD2 covers 10 bases. The V gene's germline CDR1 is MDHEN and CDR2 SYDVKM. The trim removed 5 bases at V and 1 base at J, leaving 5 bases unmatched. This CDR3 is 16 amino acids long. The CDR3 is CASSLTSGYSYNEQFF. The CDR3 DNA, read in part, is TGTGCCAGCAGTCTGACTAGCGGGTATTCCTACAATGAG. The whole variable domain, remainder taken from reference TRBV28 and TRBJ2-1, is DVKVTQSSRYLVKRTGEKVFLECVQDMDHENMFWYRQDPGLGLRLIYFSYDVKMKEKGDIPEGYSVSREKKERFSLILESASTNQTSMYLCASSLTSGYSYNEQFFGPGTRLTVL.

Regarding this clone: The read gets to within 3 residues of the CDR3 end, and the germline J gene fills in the rest. This rearrangement joins TRBV7-3 to TRBJ2-6, with D unresolved. The CDR3 covers 16 residues. Germline V CDR1 and CDR2: SGHTA, FQGTGA. V was cut by 2 bases and J by 0 bases, with 8 bases left in between. The CDR3 sequence: CASSLSTFSGANVLTF. CDR3 DNA, as far as it was read: TGTGCCAGCAGCTTATCTACCTTCTCTGGGGCCAACGTC. Using reference TRBV7-3 and TRBJ2-6 for the parts outside the CDR3, the full variable domain is GAGVSQTPSNKVTEKGKYVELRCDPISGHTALYWYRQSLGQGPEFLIYFQGTGAADDSGLPNDRFFAVRPEGSVSTLKIQRTERGDSAVYLCASSLSTFSGANVLTFGAGSRLTVL.